Below are 10 T cell receptor beta chains sequenced from a single sample in a study of response to subunit inactivated influenza vaccine. From the RT-PCR reads, TCRdb called clonotypes with MiXCR, one entry per CDR3 protein. The sample holds 450,000 to 550,000 distinct CDR3 sequences, around 25% seen once. Sample: CD4+ T cells sorted from PBMCs, taken less than 6 days after vaccination. All receptors derive from a man aged 50 to 60 who received an inactivated influenza vaccine.

This clonotype was counted at least ten times. CDR3 sequence (DNA): TGTGCCAGCAGACCGGGACGGAAGAACAATGAGCAGTTCTTC. It is translated as CASRPGRKNNEQFF. This sequence joins TRBV12-3 or TRBV12-4 and TRBJ2-1; D may correspond to TRBD1 or TRBD2 (5 bases each). The CDR3 runs 14 residues. V lost 6 bases, J lost 5 bases, and 14 bases lay in between.

This clonotype was counted a single time. This chain joins TRBV20-1 and TRBJ2-5; 8 nucleotides align to TRBD2. The CDR3 loop spans 14 amino acids. Germline V lookup: CDR1 DFQATT, CDR2 SNEGSKA (reference sequence). V lost 1 base, J lost 3 bases, and 4 bases stayed unmatched. The CDR3 coding sequence is TGCAGTGCTAGAGGGGGTAGCGGGAAAGAGACCCAGTACTTC. Residues: CSARGGSGKETQYF.

This clonotype has just a few counts. The chain couples TRBV20-1 to TRBJ2-3, with 8 nucleotides matching TRBD2. Per the germline V gene, CDR1 is DFQATT and CDR2 is SNEGSKA (reference sequence). The CDR3 is 14 amino acids. Trimming at V came to 5 bases and at J to 1 base, leaving 5 bases not matched to a gene. CDR3 DNA sequence: TGCAGTGCTGCGCCAGCGGGGGGCACAGATACGCAGTATTTT. This sequence encodes CSAAPAGGTDTQYF.

This clonotype turned up a few times. This CDR3 reads CAISESVRTGVYGYTF. CDR3 in DNA: TGTGCCATCAGTGAGTCGGTTAGGACAGGGGTCTATGGCTACACCTTC. V usage is TRBV10-3 and J usage is TRBJ1-2; the match to TRBD1 covers 9 bases. V shed 0 bases, J shed 4 bases, and the junction held 6 bases outside the gene matches. The CDR3 has 16 residues. Germline assignment: CDR1 ENHRY and CDR2 SYGVKD.

This clonotype was picked up a small number of times. The chain links TRBV9 to TRBJ2-7, with 7 bases matching TRBD1. This CDR3 is 14 amino acids long. Germline lookup yields CDR1 SGDLS and CDR2 YYNGEE. Trimming removed 3 bases from V and 3 bases from J; junction bases left unmatched: 6. CDR3 region: CASSEGQSIYEQYF. The CDR3 nucleotides read TGTGCCAGCAGCGAGGGACAGTCGATCTACGAGCAGTACTTC.

This clonotype was recorded at least ten times. The J gene is TRBJ2-1, the V gene TRBV20-1, with 7 bases matching TRBD1. The CDR3 runs 15 residues. Per the germline V gene, CDR1 is DFQATT and CDR2 is SNEGSKA (reference sequence). V lost 0 bases to trimming and J lost 9 bases; unmatched junction nucleotides: 11. CDR3 protein: CSARDYLKGGGEQFF. DNA for the CDR3: TGCAGTGCTAGAGATTACCTTAAAGGGGGCGGTGAGCAGTTCTTC.

The V and J genes are TRBV18 and TRBJ1-2; TRBD1 is a possible D gene (6 bases). This CDR3 spans 13 amino acids. V gave up 6 bases and J gave up 4 bases, with 12 bases separating them. The germline V gene encodes CDR1 KGHSH and CDR2 LQKENI. For the CDR3, the DNA is TGTGCCAGCTCCCCCGGGACACCCTATGGCTACACCTTC. Protein sequence: CASSPGTPYGYTF.

V usage is TRBV6-1 and J usage is TRBJ2-5; 12 nucleotides line up with TRBD1. This CDR3 has 13 amino acids. The V gene end was trimmed by 3 bases and the J gene end by 7 bases; junction bases not matched to a gene: 0. Germline values: CDR1 MNHNS, CDR2 SASEGT. The CDR3 loop reads CASSEGQGATQYF. DNA for the CDR3: TGTGCCAGCAGTGAGGGACAGGGGGCGACCCAGTACTTC.

This clonotype was observed a handful of times. The DNA of the CDR3 is TGTGCCAGCAGCTACGGAGGGAAAGAACAAGAGACCCAGTACTTC. It is translated as CASSYGGKEQETQYF. This rearrangement joins TRBV25-1 to TRBJ2-5; TRBD2 is a possible D gene (6 bases). The CDR3 runs to 15 residues. The germline gives CDR1 MGHDK, CDR2 SYGVNS. Trimming left V 6 bases short and J 2 bases short, with 16 bases between. The full variable domain, in which reference TRBV25-1 and TRBJ2-5 provide the parts outside the CDR3, is EADIYQTPRYLVIGTGKKITLECSQTMGHDKMYWYQQDPGMELHLIHYSYGVNSTEKGDLSSESTVSRIRTEHFPLTLESARPSHTSQYLCASSYGGKEQETQYFGPGTRLLVL.

V is TRBV29-1 and J is TRBJ1-6; D possibly corresponds to TRBD1 (5 bases). With 5 bases removed from V and 7 bases from J, the gap between germline ends came to 18 bases. The CDR3 consists of 15 residues. Germline V gives CDR1 SQVTM, CDR2 ANQGSEA. The DNA for the CDR3 is TGCAGCGTTTCCTTAGGGCAGGGATTAAATTCACCCCTCCACTTT. Its translation is CSVSLGQGLNSPLHF.